This TCR beta chain comes out of a study of T cell repertoires in cytomegalovirus infection. Study information: From public TCR beta signatures came an indication of both CMV infection and matching HLA type.

About this clonotype: The junction shows a germline mismatch at one end, possibly a read error.

TCRdb reanalysed the reads using MiXCR and keeps one entry per CDR3 protein. In the table there are approximately 630,000 distinct CDR3 sequences, 20% to 25% of which are singletons. CDR3 length: 11 amino acids. Germline CDR1 and CDR2: SGHDN and FVKESK. This chain links TRBV14 with TRBJ2-1; D is uncertain. This TCR derives from a human donor in good health (CMV status not recorded). Some clones in this sample may be carry-over from other donors' samples. The specimen sequenced was CD8+ T cells from PBMCs. The CDR3, as DNA: TGTGCCAGCAGCCAAGATAATGATCAGTTCTTC. It encodes CASSQDNDQFF. The variable domain in full, completed from reference TRBV14 and TRBJ2-1, reads EAGVTQFPSHSVIEKGQTVTLRCDPISGHDNLYWYRRVMGKEIKFLLHFVKESKQDESGMPNNRFLAERTGGTYSTLKVQPAELEDSGVYFCASSQDNDQFFGPGTRLTVL.